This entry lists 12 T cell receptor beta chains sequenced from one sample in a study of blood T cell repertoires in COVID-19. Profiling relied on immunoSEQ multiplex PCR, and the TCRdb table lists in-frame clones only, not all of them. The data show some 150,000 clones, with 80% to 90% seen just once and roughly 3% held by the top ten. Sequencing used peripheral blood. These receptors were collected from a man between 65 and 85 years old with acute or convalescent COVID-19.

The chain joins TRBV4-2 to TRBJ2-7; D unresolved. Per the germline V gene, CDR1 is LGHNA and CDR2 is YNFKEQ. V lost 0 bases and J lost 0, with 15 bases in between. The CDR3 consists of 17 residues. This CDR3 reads CASSQDLRSRSSYEQYF. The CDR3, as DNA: TGTGCCAGCAGCCAAGATCTTCGGAGCCGTAGCTCCTACGAGCAGTACTTC.

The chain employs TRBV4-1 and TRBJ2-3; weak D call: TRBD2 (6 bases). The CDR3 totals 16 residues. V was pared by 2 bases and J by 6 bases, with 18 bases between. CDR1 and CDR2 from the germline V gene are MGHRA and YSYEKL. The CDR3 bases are TGCGCCAGCAGCCAACCCTTAGCGGATCCCCTTGATACGCAGTATTTT. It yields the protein CASSQPLADPLDTQYF.

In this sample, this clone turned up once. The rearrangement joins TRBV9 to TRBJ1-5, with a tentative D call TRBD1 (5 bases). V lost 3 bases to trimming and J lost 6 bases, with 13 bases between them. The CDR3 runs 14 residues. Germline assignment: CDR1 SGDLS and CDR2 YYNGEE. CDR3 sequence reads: CASSADGGAQPQHF. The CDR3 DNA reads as TGTGCCAGCAGCGCCGACGGGGGTGCTCAGCCCCAGCATTTT.

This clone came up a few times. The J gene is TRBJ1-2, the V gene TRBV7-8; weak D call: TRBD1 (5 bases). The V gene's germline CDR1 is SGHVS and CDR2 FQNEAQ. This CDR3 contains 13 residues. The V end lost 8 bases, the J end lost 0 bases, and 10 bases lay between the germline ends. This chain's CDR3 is CASSDTTNYGYTF. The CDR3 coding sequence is TGTGCCAGCTCGGACACCACTAACTATGGCTACACCTTC.

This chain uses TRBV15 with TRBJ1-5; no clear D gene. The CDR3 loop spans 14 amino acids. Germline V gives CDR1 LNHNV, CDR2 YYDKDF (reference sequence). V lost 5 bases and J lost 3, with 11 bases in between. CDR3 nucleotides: TGTGCCACCAGCCCTCAGATCTCCAATCAGCCCCAGCATTTT. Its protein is CATSPQISNQPQHF.

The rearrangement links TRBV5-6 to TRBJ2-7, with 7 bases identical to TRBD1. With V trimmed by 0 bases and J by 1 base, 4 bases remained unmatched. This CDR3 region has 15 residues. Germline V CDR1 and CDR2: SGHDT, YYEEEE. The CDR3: CASSLATGASYEQYF. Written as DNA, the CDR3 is TGTGCCAGCAGCTTGGCAACAGGGGCATCCTACGAGCAGTACTTC. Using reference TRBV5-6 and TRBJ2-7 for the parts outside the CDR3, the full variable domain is DAGVTQSPTHLIKTRGQQVTLRCSPKSGHDTVSWYQQALGQGPQFIFQYYEEEERQRGNFPDRFSGHQFPNYSSELNVNALLLGDSALYLCASSLATGASYEQYFGPGTRLTVT.

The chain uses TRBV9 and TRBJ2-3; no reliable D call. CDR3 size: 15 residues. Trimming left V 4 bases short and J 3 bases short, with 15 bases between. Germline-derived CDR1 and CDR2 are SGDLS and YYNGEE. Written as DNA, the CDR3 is TGTGCCAGCAGCCTGGTCGCGTCTTTGACAGATACGCAGTATTTT. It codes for CASSLVASLTDTQYF.

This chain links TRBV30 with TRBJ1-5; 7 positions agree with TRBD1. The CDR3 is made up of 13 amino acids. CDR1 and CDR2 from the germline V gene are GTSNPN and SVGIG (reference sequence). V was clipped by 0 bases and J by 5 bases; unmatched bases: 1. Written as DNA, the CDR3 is TGTGCCTGGAGTGTAGACAGGGATCAGCCCCAGCATTTT. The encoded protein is CAWSVDRDQPQHF.

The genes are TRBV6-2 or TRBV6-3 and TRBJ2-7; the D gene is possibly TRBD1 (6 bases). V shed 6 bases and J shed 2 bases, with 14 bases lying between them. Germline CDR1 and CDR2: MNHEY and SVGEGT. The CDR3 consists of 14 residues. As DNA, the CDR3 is TGTGCCAGCAGCCGGGACACCGAAACCTACGAGCAGTACTTC. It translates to CASSRDTETYEQYF.

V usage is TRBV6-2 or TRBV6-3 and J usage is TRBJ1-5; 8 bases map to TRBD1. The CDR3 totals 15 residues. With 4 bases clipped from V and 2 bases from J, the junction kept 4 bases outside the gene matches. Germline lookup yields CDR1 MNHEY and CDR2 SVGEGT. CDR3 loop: CASSSKTGGNQPQHF. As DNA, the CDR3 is TGTGCCAGCAGTTCCAAGACAGGGGGCAATCAGCCCCAGCATTTT.

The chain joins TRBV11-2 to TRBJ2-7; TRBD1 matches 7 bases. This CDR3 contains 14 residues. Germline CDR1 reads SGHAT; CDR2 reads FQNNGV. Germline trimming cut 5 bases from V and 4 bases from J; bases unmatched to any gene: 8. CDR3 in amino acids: CASSPGTARYEQYF. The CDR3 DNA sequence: TGTGCCAGCAGCCCCGGGACAGCGCGATACGAGCAGTACTTC.

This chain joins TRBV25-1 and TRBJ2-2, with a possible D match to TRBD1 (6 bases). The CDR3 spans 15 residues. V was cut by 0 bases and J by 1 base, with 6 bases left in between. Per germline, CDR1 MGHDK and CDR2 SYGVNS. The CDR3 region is CASSEYRGNTGELFF. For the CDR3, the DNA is TGTGCCAGCAGTGAATACAGGGGGAACACCGGGGAGCTGTTTTTT. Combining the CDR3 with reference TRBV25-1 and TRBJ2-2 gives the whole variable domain EADIYQTPRYLVIGTGKKITLECSQTMGHDKMYWYQQDPGMELHLIHYSYGVNSTEKGDLSSESTVSRIRTEHFPLTLESARPSHTSQYLCASSEYRGNTGELFFGEGSRLTVL.